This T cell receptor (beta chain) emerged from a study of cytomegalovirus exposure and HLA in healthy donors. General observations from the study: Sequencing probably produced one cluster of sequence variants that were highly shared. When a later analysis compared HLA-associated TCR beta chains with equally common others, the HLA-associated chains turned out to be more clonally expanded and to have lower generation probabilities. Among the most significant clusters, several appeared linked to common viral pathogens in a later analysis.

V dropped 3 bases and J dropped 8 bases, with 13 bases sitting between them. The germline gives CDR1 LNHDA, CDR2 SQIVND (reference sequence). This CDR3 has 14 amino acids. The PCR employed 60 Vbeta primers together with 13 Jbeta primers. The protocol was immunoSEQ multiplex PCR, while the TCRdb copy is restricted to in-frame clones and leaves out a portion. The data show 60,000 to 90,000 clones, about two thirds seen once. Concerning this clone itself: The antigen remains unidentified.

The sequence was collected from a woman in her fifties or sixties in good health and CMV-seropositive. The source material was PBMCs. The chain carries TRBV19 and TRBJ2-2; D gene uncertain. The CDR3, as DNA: TGTGCCAGTAGTATGACCTGGGCTAAAGGGGAGCTGTTTTTT. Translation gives CASSMTWAKGELFF.